The 27 T cell receptor beta chains below all came from one sample that was sequenced in a study of T cell responses to AZD1222 COVID-19 vaccine. TCRdb's table, derived via immunoSEQ multiplex PCR, lists solely in-frame clones and lacks some. Here the sample spans 110,000 or so clones, 88% being singletons. The sample consisted of peripheral blood, taken 28 days after the second AZD1222 dose. The receptors stem from an adult who received the AZD1222 COVID-19 vaccine.

This CDR3 is CASSSRALAGTLAFF. As DNA, the CDR3 is TGCGCCAGCAGCTCCCGAGCGCTGGCCGGGACATTAGCTTTCTTT. The genes are TRBV5-1 and TRBJ1-1, with a weak D call TRBD1 (6 bases). Trimming removed 3 bases from V and 10 bases from J, with 22 bases in between. CDR3 length equals 15 residues. Germline CDR1 is SGHRS and CDR2 is YFSETQ.

This clone was observed a handful of times. The chain links TRBV4-2 to TRBJ2-3; 9 bases are a match to TRBD2. The CDR3 consists of 15 residues. Germline loops: CDR1 LGHNA, CDR2 YNFKEQ. V shed 4 bases, J shed 2 bases, and the junction held 4 bases outside the gene matches. The CDR3, as DNA: TGTGCCAGCAGCCCGGGACTAGCAGACACAGATACGCAGTATTTT. Its translation is CASSPGLADTDTQYF.

This rearrangement joins TRBV7-4 to TRBJ1-2; no clear D. This CDR3 has 10 residues. The germline V and J ends were trimmed by 6 bases and 5 bases, with 4 bases remaining between them. CDR1 SGHVT and CDR2 SQSDAQ come from the germline V gene. CDR3 nucleotide sequence: TGTGCCAGCAGGGCATATGGCTACACCTTC. Amino acids: CASRAYGYTF.

CDR3 loop: CASSQAQGSETQYF. The CDR3, as DNA: TGCGCCAGCAGCCAGGCCCAGGGTTCAGAGACCCAGTACTTC. V usage is TRBV4-3 and J usage is TRBJ2-5, with D maybe TRBD1 (5 bases). Germline V gives CDR1 LGHNA, CDR2 YSLEER. V was trimmed by 3 bases and J by 4 bases, leaving 12 bases between them. The CDR3 is 14 amino acids.

The gene calls are TRBV7-2 and TRBJ1-6; 11 bases are a match to TRBD1. Trimming took 5 bases from V and 10 from J; bases not matched to a gene: 10. CDR3 length: 16 amino acids. From germline, CDR1 is SGHTA and CDR2 FQGNSA. CDR3 coding DNA: TGTGCCAGCAGCCAAACTCCGGACAGGGGGCAATCACCCCTCCACTTT. Its translation: CASSQTPDRGQSPLHF.

The J gene is TRBJ2-7, the V gene TRBV28; D is uncertain. Germline-derived CDR1 and CDR2 are MDHEN and SYDVKM. The CDR3 consists of 13 residues. Trimming stripped 6 bases from V and 3 bases from J, with 12 bases between. CDR3 amino acids: CASSLGVNYEQYF. The CDR3 nucleotides are TGTGCCAGCAGCCTAGGAGTGAACTACGAGCAGTACTTC.

The chain joins TRBV10-1 to TRBJ1-2, with unresolved D. The CDR3 length is 13 residues. Trimming took off 5 bases at V and 2 bases at J, with 9 bases between the two ends. Germline assignment: CDR1 WNHNN and CDR2 SYGVQD (reference sequence). CDR3 amino acids: CASSKGHNYGYTF. The CDR3, as DNA: TGCGCCAGCAGTAAGGGCCACAACTATGGCTACACCTTC.

This clone was counted a few times. The J gene is TRBJ1-3, the V gene TRBV7-6, with D possibly being TRBD1 (5 bases). Trimming pared 5 bases from V and 2 bases from J, leaving 16 bases between. The CDR3 covers 16 residues. The germline gives CDR1 SGHVS, CDR2 FNYEAQ. CDR3 DNA sequence: TGTGCCAGCAGCCCGGACCCAGGGCGGACTGGAAACACCATATATTTT. Its translation is CASSPDPGRTGNTIYF.

This clone has more than one count but fewer than ten. The gene calls are TRBV20-1 and TRBJ1-3; D may be TRBD1 (5 bases). This CDR3 is built from 14 residues. V lost 3 bases to trimming and J lost 4 bases, with 13 bases between them. Germline V gene lookup returns CDR1 DFQATT and CDR2 SNEGSKA (reference sequence). CDR3 amino acids: CSASKGREGNTIYF. As DNA, the CDR3 is TGCAGTGCTAGTAAGGGGAGGGAGGGAAACACCATATATTTT.

The chain is built from TRBV29-1 and TRBJ2-7; D remains ambiguous. The germline V gene encodes CDR1 SQVTM and CDR2 ANQGSEA. This CDR3 has 13 residues. V was clipped by 0 bases and J by 5 bases, with 11 bases between them. The CDR3: CSVEDGRGDEQYF. Here the CDR3 DNA reads TGCAGCGTTGAAGATGGTCGTGGGGACGAGCAGTACTTC.

The chain is built from TRBV5-5 and TRBJ1-5, with D unclear. CDR3 length equals 13 residues. Germline V gene lookup returns CDR1 SGHKS and CDR2 YYEKEE (reference sequence). V was cut by 2 bases and J by 7 bases, with 10 bases left in between. The CDR3 reads CASSLKGLQPQHF. CDR3 nucleotide sequence: TGTGCCAGCAGCTTAAAAGGGTTACAGCCCCAGCATTTT.

V gene TRBV10-3 combines with J gene TRBJ2-2; 8 bases are shared with TRBD2. Unmatched junction bases numbered 6, after V lost 6 bases and J lost 3 bases. Germline assignment: CDR1 ENHRY and CDR2 SYGVKD. The CDR3 totals 15 residues. CDR3 loop: CAIRGSGIDTGELFF. The CDR3, as DNA: TGTGCCATCAGGGGTAGCGGGATCGACACCGGGGAGCTGTTTTTT.

The chain has TRBV7-2 and TRBJ2-5; 15 nucleotides line up with TRBD2. J lost 1 base, V lost 1 base, and 1 base had no gene match. CDR1 is SGHTA, CDR2 FQGNSA, per germline. There are 17 residues in the CDR3. Written as DNA, the CDR3 is TGTGCCAGCAGCTTAGAGGGACTAGCGGGAGGCCAAGAGACCCAGTACTTC. Translating it yields CASSLEGLAGGQETQYF.

This clone was detected only a few times. V is TRBV19 and J is TRBJ2-2, with TRBD2 as a possible D gene (6 bases). The CDR3 extends over 14 amino acids. Between the trimmed V and J ends, which lost 0 bases and 5 bases, there was a span of 7 bases. Germline V CDR1 and CDR2: LNHDA, SQIVND (reference sequence). CDR3 sequence: CASSIDGTTGELFF. DNA of the CDR3: TGTGCCAGTAGTATAGACGGGACTACCGGGGAGCTGTTTTTT.

The chain joins TRBV3-1 (or the pseudogene TRBV3-2) to TRBJ1-1; perhaps TRBD1 as D (5 bases). V lost 1 base and J lost 4, with 13 bases in between. The CDR3 runs 15 residues. Germline CDR1 is LGHDT and CDR2 is YNNKEL (reference sequence). The CDR3 DNA is TGTGCCAGCAGCCAAGCGGGGGGGATCGGCACTGAAGCTTTCTTT. Translated, it gives CASSQAGGIGTEAFF.

A single count supports this clone. The V gene is TRBV13, the J gene TRBJ2-1; possible D gene TRBD1, 6 bases. The germline V and J ends were trimmed by 5 bases and 2 bases, with 13 bases remaining between them. Germline lookup yields CDR1 PRHDT and CDR2 FYEKMQ (reference sequence). The CDR3 consists of 15 residues. The CDR3 sequence: CASSGQGGTYNEQFF. The CDR3, as DNA: TGTGCCAGCAGCGGGCAAGGGGGTACCTACAATGAGCAGTTCTTC.

The chain carries TRBV6-5 and TRBJ1-4; 8 bases align to TRBD1. The CDR3 spans 15 residues. Germline trimming cut 0 bases from V and 4 bases from J; bases unmatched to any gene: 1. Looked up from germline, CDR1 is MNHEY and CDR2 is SVGAGI. The CDR3 DNA reads as TGTGCCAGCAGTTACTCGACAGGGGTTAATGAAAAACTGTTTTTT. Amino acids: CASSYSTGVNEKLFF.

The J gene is TRBJ2-3, the V gene TRBV7-8; possible D gene TRBD1, 5 bases. There are 14 residues in the CDR3. V was cut by 5 bases and J by 1 base, with 10 bases left in between. Germline V gene lookup returns CDR1 SGHVS and CDR2 FQNEAQ. Written as DNA, the CDR3 is TGTGCCAGCAGCCAAGGGGCGGGCACAGATACGCAGTATTTT. Encoded protein: CASSQGAGTDTQYF.

The chain joins TRBV19 to TRBJ1-5; D unclear. This CDR3 has 15 residues. V dropped 2 bases and J dropped 11 bases, with 19 bases sitting between them. CDR1 is LNHDA and CDR2 is SQIVND in the germline V gene (reference sequence). The CDR3 DNA sequence: TGTGCCAGTAGTATAAGACGACGGACCAACGGATCCCAGCATTTT. Its translation: CASSIRRRTNGSQHF.

This clone was seen only once. The V gene is TRBV10-3, the J gene TRBJ1-2; 7 bases map to TRBD1. V shed 5 bases and J 3 bases; nucleotides not matched to a gene: 6. Germline CDR1 reads ENHRY; CDR2 reads SYGVKD. The CDR3 length is 14 residues. CDR3 DNA: TGTGCCATCAGTCAGGGGGGAAGGGACTATGGCTACACCTTC. As protein: CAISQGGRDYGYTF.

The J gene is TRBJ2-3, the V gene TRBV4-3; the match to TRBD2 covers 8 bases. V was pared by 6 bases and J by 2 bases, with 7 bases of the junction left unmatched. The germline V gene encodes CDR1 LGHNA and CDR2 YSLEER. This CDR3 region has 15 residues. Here the CDR3 reads CASREGAGDTDTQYF. In DNA form, the CDR3 reads TGCGCCAGCAGAGAGGGAGCGGGGGACACAGATACGCAGTATTTT.

The rearrangement uses TRBV18 and TRBJ2-7, with D unclear. Germline V gives CDR1 KGHSH, CDR2 LQKENI. The CDR3 runs 11 residues. Trimming shortened V by 6 bases and J by 2 bases, and 5 bases separated the two germline ends. CDR3 DNA: TGTGCCAGCTCCCGAGCCTACGAGCAGTACTTC. It encodes CASSRAYEQYF.

This sequence joins TRBV5-4 and TRBJ1-2; no definite D call. V was clipped by 4 bases and J by 5 bases, with 15 bases between them. This CDR3 is built from 14 residues. Germline values: CDR1 SGHNT, CDR2 YYREEE (reference sequence). The CDR3 nucleotides read TGTGCCAGCAGCCCCCAGGAACCGGGATATGGCTACACCTTC. As protein: CASSPQEPGYGYTF.

The chain recombines TRBV24-1 with TRBJ1-4; perhaps TRBD1 as D (5 bases). From germline, CDR1 is KGHDR and CDR2 SFDVKD. Trimming stripped 0 bases from V and 4 bases from J, with 11 bases between. CDR3 length: 16 residues. The CDR3 DNA reads TGTGCCACCAGTGATTTGCGTGAAGGGGTTAATGAAAAACTGTTTTTT. Amino acid sequence: CATSDLREGVNEKLFF.

The chain carries TRBV12-5 and TRBJ1-1, with TRBD1 as a possible D gene (6 bases). CDR1 is LGHNT and CDR2 is FRNRAP in the germline V gene. The CDR3 totals 13 residues. V was shortened by 6 bases and J by 3 bases, with 11 bases between the two germline ends. CDR3 in DNA: TGTGCTAGTGGATCTACAGGGTACACTGAAGCTTTCTTT. Translated, it gives CASGSTGYTEAFF.

This sequence joins TRBV5-4 and TRBJ2-7; weak D call: TRBD1 (7 bases). Germline V lookup: CDR1 SGHNT, CDR2 YYREEE (reference sequence). With 5 bases removed from V and 7 bases from J, the gap between germline ends came to 19 bases. The CDR3 extends over 14 amino acids. The CDR3 coding sequence is TGTGCCAGCAGGGTGGAGGGGGCGTGGGGTGAGCAGTACTTC. Protein: CASRVEGAWGEQYF. Full variable domain (remainder filled in from reference TRBV5-4 and TRBJ2-7): ETGVTQSPTHLIKTRGQQVTLRCSSQSGHNTVSWYQQALGQGPQFIFQYYREEENGRGNFPPRFSGLQFPNYSSELNVNALELDDSALYLCASRVEGAWGEQYFGPGTRLTVT.

The rearrangement links TRBV18 to TRBJ1-1, with 9 bases fitting TRBD1. The junction had 9 bases not matched to a gene; V was cut back by 6 bases and J by 4 bases. The CDR3 consists of 15 residues. Germline CDR1 reads KGHSH; CDR2 reads LQKENI. CDR3 region: CASSEVQTGGTEAFF. Written as DNA, the CDR3 is TGTGCCAGCTCCGAGGTCCAGACAGGGGGCACTGAAGCTTTCTTT.